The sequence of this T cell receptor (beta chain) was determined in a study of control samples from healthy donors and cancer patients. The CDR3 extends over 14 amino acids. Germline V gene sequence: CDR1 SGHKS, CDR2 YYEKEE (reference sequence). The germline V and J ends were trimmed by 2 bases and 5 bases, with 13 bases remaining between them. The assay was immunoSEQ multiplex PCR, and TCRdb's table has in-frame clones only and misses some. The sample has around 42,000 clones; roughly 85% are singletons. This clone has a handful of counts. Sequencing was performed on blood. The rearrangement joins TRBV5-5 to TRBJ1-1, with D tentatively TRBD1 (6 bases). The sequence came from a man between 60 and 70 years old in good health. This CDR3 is CASSFVRGRTEAFF. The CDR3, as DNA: TGTGCCAGCAGCTTCGTCAGGGGTAGAACTGAAGCTTTCTTT. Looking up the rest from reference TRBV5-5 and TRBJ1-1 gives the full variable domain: DAGVTQSPTHLIKTRGQQVTLRCSPISGHKSVSWYQQVLGQGPQFIFQYYEKEERGRGNFPDRFSARQFPNYSSELNVNALLLGDSALYLCASSFVRGRTEAFFGQGTRLTVV.